These 8 T cell receptor beta chains came from one sample sequenced in a study of regulatory T cells in long-lasting Graves disease. Time point noted: newly diagnosed GD, antithyroid drugs for less than 3 months. TCR sequences were obtained from RNA taken from PBMCs. Building of the TCR beta libraries involved iRepertoire HTBI primers and Arm-PCR of CDR3 regions. TCRdb passed the multiplex PCR reads through MiXCR, listing each CDR3 protein once. The table lists under 500,000 distinct CDR3 sequences, roughly 17% of them singletons. The data also belong to a second study, concerning T cells in Graves' hyperthyroidism and ophthalmopathy.

The material was peripheral blood mononuclear cells (PBMCs), obtained at new diagnosis, from a patient treated with antithyroid drugs. Source of these receptors: a woman in her 30s with Graves disease.

The sample holds many counts of this clonotype. This sequence joins TRBV6-2 or TRBV6-3 and TRBJ2-3; D is perhaps TRBD2 (6 bases). V shed 5 bases and J shed 6 bases, with 18 bases lying between them. This CDR3 has 15 residues. Germline V gene data show CDR1 as MNHEY and CDR2 as SVGEGT. In DNA form, the CDR3 reads TGTGCCAGCAGTGAGCTGGCGGGAAGGGTCGATACGCAGTATTTT. Encoded protein: CASSELAGRVDTQYF.

This clonotype was counted many times. The CDR3 sequence is CASSPGTGISQPQHF. The CDR3, as DNA: TGTGCCAGCAGTCCCGGGACAGGGATTTCTCAGCCCCAGCATTTT. The chain recombines TRBV6-1 with TRBJ1-5, with TRBD1 identical over 9 bases. This CDR3 comprises 15 residues. Germline V gene lookup returns CDR1 MNHNS and CDR2 SASEGT. V gave up 5 bases and J gave up 6 bases; unmatched junction bases: 8.

There are many counts of this clonotype. The chain links TRBV5-1 to TRBJ2-7, with TRBD2 identical over 8 bases. J gave up 4 bases and V 2 bases, and 8 bases lay outside the gene matches. CDR3 size: 15 residues. The germline V gene has CDR1 SGHRS and CDR2 YFSETQ. CDR3 loop: CASSLDGRASYEQYF. CDR3 DNA: TGCGCCAGCAGCTTAGACGGGAGGGCCTCGTACGAGCAGTACTTC.

At least ten counts were recorded for this clonotype. The genes are TRBV7-9 and TRBJ2-1; maybe TRBD2 (6 bases). CDR3 length: 16 amino acids. The germline V gene encodes CDR1 SEHNR and CDR2 FQNEAQ (reference sequence). V lost 5 bases and J 6 bases, leaving 20 bases between the germline ends. The CDR3 DNA reads TGTGCCAGCAGCGCCTTGTTCGGGAGTAGGGTCAATGAGCAGTTCTTC. Protein: CASSALFGSRVNEQFF.

The J gene is TRBJ1-4, the V gene TRBV5-4; 10 nucleotides align to TRBD1. V dropped 9 bases and J dropped 6; count of bases not matched to a gene: 5. Per germline, CDR1 SGHNT and CDR2 YYREEE (reference sequence). The CDR3 is made up of 13 amino acids. CDR3 DNA: TGTGCCACCTGGGACAGGGGATATGAAAAACTGTTTTTT. It translates to CATWDRGYEKLFF. Based on the CDR3 plus reference TRBV5-4 and TRBJ1-4, the full variable domain is ETGVTQSPTHLIKTRGQQVTLRCSSQSGHNTVSWYQQALGQGPQFIFQYYREEENGRGNFPPRFSGLQFPNYSSELNVNALELDDSALYLCATWDRGYEKLFFGSGTQLSVL.

Ten or more counts support this clonotype. The gene calls are TRBV11-1 and TRBJ2-7; 9 nucleotides align to TRBD1. The CDR3 extends over 15 amino acids. V gave up 0 bases and J gave up 11 bases; unmatched junction bases: 11. CDR1 is SGHAT, CDR2 FQDESV, per germline (reference sequence). In DNA, the CDR3 is TGTGCCAGCAGCTTAGCACCGGGACAGGGCAGGGAGAAGTACTTC. Its protein product is CASSLAPGQGREKYF.

In DNA, the CDR3 is TGTGCCAGCAGCTTAGGATCCGGCCGCGGGACAAACACTGAAGCTTTCTTT. Encoded protein: CASSLGSGRGTNTEAFF. This sequence joins TRBV7-9 and TRBJ1-1; maybe TRBD1 (6 bases). The CDR3 is 17 residues long. Germline lookup yields CDR1 SEHNR and CDR2 FQNEAQ (reference sequence). With 1 base removed from V and 2 bases from J, the gap between germline ends came to 17 bases. Supplemented by reference TRBV7-9 and TRBJ1-1, the full variable domain reads DTGVSQNPRHKITKRGQNVTFRCDPISEHNRLYWYRQTLGQGPEFLTYFQNEAQLEKSRLLSDRFSAERPKGSFSTLEIQRTEQGDSAMYLCASSLGSGRGTNTEAFFGQGTRLTVV.

The sample holds many counts of this clonotype. The V gene is TRBV12-3 or TRBV12-4, the J gene TRBJ2-3, with a possible D match to TRBD2 (5 bases). The CDR3 sequence is 14 residues long. Trimming cost V 6 bases and J 2 bases, with 12 bases left between them. CDR3 nucleotide sequence: TGTGCCAGCAGCAAAACTAGAACCACAGATACGCAGTATTTT. Amino acids: CASSKTRTTDTQYF.